This TCR beta chain stems from a study of cytomegalovirus exposure and HLA in healthy donors. The primer mix had 60 Vbeta and 13 Jbeta primers. Using immunoSEQ multiplex PCR, the repertoire was profiled, and TCRdb retains in-frame clones only, with some absent. The profile covers approximately 220,000 clones, with roughly 80% appearing a single time and 2.9% taken by the ten largest. Comment on this clone: Antigen specificity is unknown.

Study-wide findings and caveats: In a later analysis, TCR beta V- and J-gene trimming showed a link to a missense DCLRE1C variant. There were a few CMV-associated chains whose specificity for CMV antigens was confirmed in vitro.

The TCR originated in a young man in good health and CMV-seronegative. Material for sequencing was PBMCs.

Here the CDR3 DNA reads TGCGCCAGCAGCTCCCGTCTGCAGCGGCGAAACACCGGGGAGCTGTTTTTT. Translated: CASSSRLQRRNTGELFF. The chain links TRBV5-1 to TRBJ2-2; possibly TRBD2 for D (5 bases). V was shortened by 3 bases and J by 2 bases, with 17 bases between the two germline ends. Germline V CDR1 and CDR2: SGHRS, YFSETQ. The CDR3 has 17 residues. The full variable domain, in which reference TRBV5-1 and TRBJ2-2 provide the parts outside the CDR3, is KAGVTQTPRYLIKTRGQQVTLSCSPISGHRSVSWYQQTPGQGLQFLFEYFSETQRNKGNFPGRFSGRQFSNSRSEMNVSTLELGDSALYLCASSSRLQRRNTGELFFGEGSRLTVL.